This TCR beta chain is drawn from a study of blood T cell repertoires in COVID-19. Study as a whole: Spain, Italy and the United States supplied samples that represented acute and convalescent COVID-19. Sources were T cells, B-cell-depleted T cells, or PBMCs; the material itself was cDNA or gDNA.

The CDR3 totals 14 residues. V was shortened by 1 base and J by 2 bases, with 6 bases between the two germline ends. Germline V gene sequence: CDR1 MNHEY, CDR2 SMNVEV (reference sequence). Original analysis: Amplification of reference gene primers was used by the study to estimate nucleated cell counts. Sequencing used immunoSEQ multiplex PCR; TCRdb keeps in-frame clones, though not all of them. The DNA gave D and trimming, while V, J and clone size come from that table. This sample has roughly 180,000 clones, with 70% to 90% found just once. Sequencing used peripheral blood. The source is a man between 65 and 80 years old with active or convalescent COVID-19. This chain links TRBV27 with TRBJ1-5; D is unresolved. The CDR3 nucleotides are TGTGCCAGCAGTTTATGGGCAGGCAATCAGCCCCAGCATTTT. This sequence encodes CASSLWAGNQPQHF.